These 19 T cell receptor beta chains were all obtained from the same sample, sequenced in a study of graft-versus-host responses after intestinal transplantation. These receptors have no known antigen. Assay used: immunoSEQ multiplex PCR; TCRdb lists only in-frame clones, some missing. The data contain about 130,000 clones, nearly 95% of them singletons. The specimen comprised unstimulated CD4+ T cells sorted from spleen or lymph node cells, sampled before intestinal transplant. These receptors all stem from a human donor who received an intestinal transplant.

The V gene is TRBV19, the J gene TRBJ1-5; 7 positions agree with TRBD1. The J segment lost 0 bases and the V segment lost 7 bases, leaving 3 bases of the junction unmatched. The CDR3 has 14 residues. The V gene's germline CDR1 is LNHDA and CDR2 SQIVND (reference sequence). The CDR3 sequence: CASTGDSSNQPQHF. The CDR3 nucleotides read TGTGCCAGTACCGGGGACAGTAGCAATCAGCCCCAGCATTTT.

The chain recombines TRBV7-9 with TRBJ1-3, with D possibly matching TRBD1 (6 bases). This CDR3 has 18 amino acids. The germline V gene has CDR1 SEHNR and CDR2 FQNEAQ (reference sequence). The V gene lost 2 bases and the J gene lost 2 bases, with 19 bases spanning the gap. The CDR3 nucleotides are TGTGCCAGCAGCTTATACGTTCTTGTGGGGACACCTGGAAACACCATATATTTT. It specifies CASSLYVLVGTPGNTIYF.

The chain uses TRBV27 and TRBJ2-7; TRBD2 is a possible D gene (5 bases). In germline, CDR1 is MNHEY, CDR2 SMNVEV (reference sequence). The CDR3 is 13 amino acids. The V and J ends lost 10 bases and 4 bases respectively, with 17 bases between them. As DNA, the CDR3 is TGTGCCACTAAACGGACTGGAGGTTACGAGCAGTACTTC. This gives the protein CATKRTGGYEQYF.

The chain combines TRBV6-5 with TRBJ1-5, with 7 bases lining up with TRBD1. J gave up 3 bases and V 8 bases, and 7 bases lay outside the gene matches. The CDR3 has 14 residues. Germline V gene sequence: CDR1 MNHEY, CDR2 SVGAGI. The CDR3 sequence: CASADRAANQPQHF. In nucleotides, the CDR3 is TGTGCCAGCGCCGACAGGGCGGCCAATCAGCCCCAGCATTTT.

The CDR3 region has the DNA TGTGCCAGCAGCCTCGGACTAGAAGCAGATACGCAGTATTTT. Protein product: CASSLGLEADTQYF. The V call is TRBV7-3, the J call TRBJ2-3, with TRBD2 identical over 7 bases. The CDR3 totals 14 residues. The trim removed 5 bases at V and 4 bases at J, leaving 6 bases unmatched. Germline V gives CDR1 SGHTA, CDR2 FQGTGA.

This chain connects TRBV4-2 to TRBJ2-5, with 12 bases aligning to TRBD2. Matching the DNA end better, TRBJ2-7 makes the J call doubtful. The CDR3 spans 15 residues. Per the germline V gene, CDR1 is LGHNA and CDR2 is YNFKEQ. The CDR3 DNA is TGTGCCAGCAGCCAAGGACTAGCGGGAGAAAACGAGCAGTACTTC. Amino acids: CASSQGLAGENEQYF.

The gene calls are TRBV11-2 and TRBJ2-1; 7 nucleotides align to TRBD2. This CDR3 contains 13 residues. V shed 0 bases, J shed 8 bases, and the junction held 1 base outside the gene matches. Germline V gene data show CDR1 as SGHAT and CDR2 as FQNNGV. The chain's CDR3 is CASSLDRGDEQFF. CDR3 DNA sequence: TGTGCCAGCAGCTTAGATCGGGGGGATGAGCAGTTCTTC.

CDR3 sequence (DNA): TGTGCCAGCAGCAGAAGAGCGGCGGGAGGAATCACCGGGGAGCTGTTTTTT. This gives the protein CASSRRAAGGITGELFF. The J gene is TRBJ2-2, the V gene TRBV14; 8 nucleotides match TRBD2. The germline V gene encodes CDR1 SGHDN and CDR2 FVKESK. V trimming: 5 bases; J trimming: 4 bases; junction bases outside the gene matches: 12. The CDR3 totals 17 residues.

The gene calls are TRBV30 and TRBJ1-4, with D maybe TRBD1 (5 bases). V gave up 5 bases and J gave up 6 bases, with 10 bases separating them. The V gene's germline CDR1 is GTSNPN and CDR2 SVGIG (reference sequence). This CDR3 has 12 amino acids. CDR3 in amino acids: CAWGGQDEKLFF. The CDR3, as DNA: TGTGCCTGGGGGGGTCAAGATGAAAAACTGTTTTTT.

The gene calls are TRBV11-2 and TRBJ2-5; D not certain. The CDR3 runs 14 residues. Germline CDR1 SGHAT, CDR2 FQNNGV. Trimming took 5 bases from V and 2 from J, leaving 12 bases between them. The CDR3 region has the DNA TGTGCCAGCAGCGCGACAAGTATTCAAGAGACCCAGTACTTC. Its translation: CASSATSIQETQYF. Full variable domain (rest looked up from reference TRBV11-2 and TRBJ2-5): EAGVAQSPRYKIIEKRQSVAFWCNPISGHATLYWYQQILGQGPKLLIQFQNNGVVDDSQLPKDRFSAERLKGVDSTLKIQPAKLEDSAVYLCASSATSIQETQYFGPGTRLLVL.

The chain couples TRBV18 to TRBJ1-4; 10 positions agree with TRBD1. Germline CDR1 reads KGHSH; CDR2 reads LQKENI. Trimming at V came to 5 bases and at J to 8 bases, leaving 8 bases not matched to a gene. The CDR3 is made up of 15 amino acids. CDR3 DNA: TGTGCCAGCTCATCAACCGGGACAGGGGACGAAAAACTGTTTTTT. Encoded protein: CASSSTGTGDEKLFF.

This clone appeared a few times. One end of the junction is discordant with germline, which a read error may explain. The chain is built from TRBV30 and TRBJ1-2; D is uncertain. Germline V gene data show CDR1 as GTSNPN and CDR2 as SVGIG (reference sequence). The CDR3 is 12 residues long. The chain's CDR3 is CAWSVLIGGHTF. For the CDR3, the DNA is TGTGCCTGGAGTGTACTGATAGGTGGCCACACCTTC.

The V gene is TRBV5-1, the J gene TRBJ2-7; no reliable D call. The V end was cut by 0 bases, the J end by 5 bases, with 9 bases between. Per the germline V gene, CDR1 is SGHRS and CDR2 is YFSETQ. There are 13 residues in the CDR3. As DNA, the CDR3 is TGCGCCAGCAGCTTGGTGCGGTCCGACGAGCAGTACTTC. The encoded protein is CASSLVRSDEQYF.

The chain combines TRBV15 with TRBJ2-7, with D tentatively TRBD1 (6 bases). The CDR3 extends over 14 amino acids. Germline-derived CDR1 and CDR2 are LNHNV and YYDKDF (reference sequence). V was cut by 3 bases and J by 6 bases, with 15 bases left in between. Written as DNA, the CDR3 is TGTGCCACCAGCAGGCGAAACACAGGGTTCGAGCAGTACTTC. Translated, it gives CATSRRNTGFEQYF.

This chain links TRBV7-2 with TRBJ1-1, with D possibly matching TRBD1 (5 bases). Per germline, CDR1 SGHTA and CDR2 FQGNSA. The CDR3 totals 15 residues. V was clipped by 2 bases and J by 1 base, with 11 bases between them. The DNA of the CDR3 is TGTGCCAGCAGCTTATTTGGCACAGGGAACACTGAAGCTTTCTTT. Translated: CASSLFGTGNTEAFF.

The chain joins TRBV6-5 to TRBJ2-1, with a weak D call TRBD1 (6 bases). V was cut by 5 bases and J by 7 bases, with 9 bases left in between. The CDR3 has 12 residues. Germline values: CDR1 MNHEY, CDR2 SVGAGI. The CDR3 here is CASSVQGNEQFF. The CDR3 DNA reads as TGTGCCAGCAGTGTCCAGGGGAATGAGCAGTTCTTC.

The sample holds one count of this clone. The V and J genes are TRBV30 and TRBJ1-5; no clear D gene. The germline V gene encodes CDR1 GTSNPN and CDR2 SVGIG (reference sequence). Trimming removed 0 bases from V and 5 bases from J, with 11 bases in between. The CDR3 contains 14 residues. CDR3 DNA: TGTGCCTGGAGTGTGCCACCGTTTCATCAGCCCCAGCATTTT. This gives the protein CAWSVPPFHQPQHF.

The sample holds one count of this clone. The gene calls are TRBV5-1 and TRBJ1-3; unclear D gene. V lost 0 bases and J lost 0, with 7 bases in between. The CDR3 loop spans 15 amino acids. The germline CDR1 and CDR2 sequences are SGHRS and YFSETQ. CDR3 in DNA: TGCGCCAGCAGCTTGGAAAAGAGCTCTGGAAACACCATATATTTT. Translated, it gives CASSLEKSSGNTIYF.

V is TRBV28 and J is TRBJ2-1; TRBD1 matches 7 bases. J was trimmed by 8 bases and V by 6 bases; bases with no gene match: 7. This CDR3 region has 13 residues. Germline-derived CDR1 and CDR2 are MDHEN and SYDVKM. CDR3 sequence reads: CASRAGGSDEQFF. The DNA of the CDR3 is TGTGCCAGCAGGGCAGGGGGTTCCGATGAGCAGTTCTTC.